This record looks at one TCR beta chain sequence and its context. The data were produced by immunoSEQ multiplex PCR, yet TCRdb's version contains in-frame clones alone and is incomplete. Of approximately 58,000 clones in the sample, 84% were seen once. V dropped 4 bases and J dropped 0; count of bases not matched to a gene: 6. CDR1 SGHAT and CDR2 FQNNGV come from the germline V gene. The CDR3 is made up of 18 amino acids. This record belongs to a study of OX40 agonist ivuxolimab in advanced cancers. Across the whole study: Patients received ivuxolimab, an intravenous treatment, every 2 weeks at 0.01 to 10 mg/kg.

The sequence derives from an adult with an advanced solid tumor such as melanoma, head and neck, liver or kidney cancer. The source material was CD4+ or CD8+ T cells sorted from blood, sampled in a trial of the OX40 agonist ivuxolimab. The chain uses TRBV11-2 and TRBJ2-2; 12 bases agree with TRBD2. This CDR3 reads CASSYRLAGDSNTGELFF. The CDR3 region has the DNA TGTGCCAGCAGCTACAGACTAGCGGGAGACTCGAACACCGGGGAGCTGTTTTTT. The whole variable domain, remainder taken from reference TRBV11-2 and TRBJ2-2, is EAGVAQSPRYKIIEKRQSVAFWCNPISGHATLYWYQQILGQGPKLLIQFQNNGVVDDSQLPKDRFSAERLKGVDSTLKIQPAKLEDSAVYLCASSYRLAGDSNTGELFFGEGSRLTVL.